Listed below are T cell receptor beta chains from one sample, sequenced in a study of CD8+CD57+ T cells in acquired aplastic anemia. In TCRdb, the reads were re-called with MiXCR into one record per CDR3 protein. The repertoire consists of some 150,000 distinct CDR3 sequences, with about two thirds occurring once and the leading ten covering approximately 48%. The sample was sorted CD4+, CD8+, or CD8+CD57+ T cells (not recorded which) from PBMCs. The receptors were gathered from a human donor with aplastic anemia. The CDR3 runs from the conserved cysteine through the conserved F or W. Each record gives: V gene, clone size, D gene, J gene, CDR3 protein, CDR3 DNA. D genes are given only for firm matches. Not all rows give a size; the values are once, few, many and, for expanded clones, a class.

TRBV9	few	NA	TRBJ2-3	CASSVALGDTQYF	TGTGCCAGCAGCGTAGCTCTAGGAGATACGCAGTATTTT
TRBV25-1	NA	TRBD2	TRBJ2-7	CASTSASGPALPYEQYF	TGTGCCAGCACTTCCGCTAGCGGGCCTGCACTTCCCTACGAGCAGTACTTC
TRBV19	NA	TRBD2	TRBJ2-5	CASSMSGAKETQYF	TGTGCCAGTAGTATGAGCGGGGCCAAAGAGACCCAGTACTTC
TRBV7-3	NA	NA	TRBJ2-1	CASSIKVVTNEQFF	TGTGCCAGCAGCATAAAGGTAGTGACGAATGAGCAGTTCTTC
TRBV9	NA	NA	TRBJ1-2	CASSVASQAGYTF	TGTGCCAGCAGCGTAGCAAGCCAAGCGGGCTACACCTTC
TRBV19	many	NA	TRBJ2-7	CASSAWTFYEQYF	TGTGCCAGTAGTGCCTGGACATTCTACGAGCAGTACTTC
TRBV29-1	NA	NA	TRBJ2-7	CSVESSREQYF	TGCAGCGTTGAATCCAGCAGGGAGCAGTACTTC
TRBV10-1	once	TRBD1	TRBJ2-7	CASSSTGGSEQYF	TGCGCCAGCAGTTCTACAGGGGGAAGCGAGCAGTACTTC
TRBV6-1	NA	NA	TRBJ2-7	CASSEATDSYEQYF	TGTGCCAGCAGTGAAGCGACGGATTCCTACGAGCAGTACTTC
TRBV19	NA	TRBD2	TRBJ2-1	CASSIGLASYNEQFF	TGTGCCAGTAGTATCGGACTAGCTTCCTACAATGAGCAGTTCTTC
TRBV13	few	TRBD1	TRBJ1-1	CASSLGVRQGDTEAFF	TGTGCCAGCAGCTTAGGAGTTAGACAGGGGGATACTGAAGCTTTCTTT
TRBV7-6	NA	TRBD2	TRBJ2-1	CASSLLVAGEQFF	TGTGCCAGCAGCTTACTAGTAGCGGGGGAGCAGTTCTTC
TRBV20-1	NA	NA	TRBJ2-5	CSARATDFETQYF	TGCAGTGCTAGAGCAACGGACTTCGAGACCCAGTACTTC
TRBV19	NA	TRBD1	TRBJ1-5	CATMTGLQPQHF	TGTGCCACCATGACAGGGCTTCAGCCTCAGCATTTT
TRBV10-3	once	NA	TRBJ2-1	CAIRVSAEEQFF	TGTGCCATCAGGGTTTCGGCGGAAGAGCAGTTCTTC
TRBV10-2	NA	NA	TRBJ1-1	CASSMGWPEAYF	TGCGCCAGCAGTATGGGTTGGCCTGAGGCTTACTTT
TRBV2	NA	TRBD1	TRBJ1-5	CASTGGDRFF	TGTGCCAGCACTGGCGGGGACAGATTTTTT
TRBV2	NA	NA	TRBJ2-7	CARGRGDASYEQYF	TGTGCCAGGGGTAGAGGGGACGCCTCCTACGAGCAGTACTTC
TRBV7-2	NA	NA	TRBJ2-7	CASSPQTGFSYEQYF	TGTGCCAGCAGCCCTCAGACGGGATTCTCCTACGAGCAGTACTTC
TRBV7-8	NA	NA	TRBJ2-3	CASSLGQSTDTQYF	TGTGCCAGCAGCTTAGGGCAGTCAACAGATACGCAGTATTTT
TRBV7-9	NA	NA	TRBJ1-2	CASRGSYGYTF	TGTGCCAGCAGGGGAAGTTATGGCTACACCTTC
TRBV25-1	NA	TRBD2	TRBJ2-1	CASSELGSGTYNEQFF	TGTGCCAGCAGTGAATTGGGTAGCGGGACCTACAATGAGCAGTTCTTC
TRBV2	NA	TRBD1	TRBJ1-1	CASKIGTGGRTFF	TGTGCCAGCAAAATCGGGACAGGGGGTCGGACTTTCTTT
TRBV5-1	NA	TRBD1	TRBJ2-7	CASSFAPGQGSYEQYF	TGCGCCAGCAGCTTCGCACCGGGACAGGGGTCCTACGAGCAGTACTTC
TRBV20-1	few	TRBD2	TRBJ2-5	CSPLPSGDETQYF	TGCAGCCCGCTACCCAGCGGGGACGAGACCCAGTACTTC
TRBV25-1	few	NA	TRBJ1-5	CAVAPGTPPSHSNQPQHF	TGTGCCGTTGCTCCCGGGACACCTCCATCCCATAGCAATCAGCCCCAGCATTTT
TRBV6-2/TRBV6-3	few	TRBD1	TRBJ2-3	CASSPGTGASPTDTQYF	TGTGCCAGCAGTCCCGGGACAGGGGCCTCACCCACAGATACGCAGTATTTT
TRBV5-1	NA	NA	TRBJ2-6	CASSLRAASGANVLTF	TGCGCCAGCAGCTTGAGGGCAGCCTCTGGGGCCAACGTCCTGACTTTC
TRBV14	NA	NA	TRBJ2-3	CASSQVHTDTQYF	TGTGCCAGCAGCCAAGTCCACACAGATACGCAGTATTTT
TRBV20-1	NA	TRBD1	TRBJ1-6	CSARASGTGIYNSPLHF	TGCAGTGCTAGGGCCTCCGGGACAGGGATCTATAATTCACCCCTCCACTTT
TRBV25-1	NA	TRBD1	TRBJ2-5	CASSLRTGGAGETQYF	TGTGCCAGCAGCTTAAGGACAGGGGGCGCGGGAGAGACCCAGTACTTC
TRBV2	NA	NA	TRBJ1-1	CASTENTEAFF	TGTGCCAGCACGGAGAACACTGAAGCTTTCTTT
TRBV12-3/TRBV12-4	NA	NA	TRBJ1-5	CASSSANQPQHF	TGTGCCAGCAGTTCGGCAAATCAGCCCCAGCATTTT
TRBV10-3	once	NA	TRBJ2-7	CAISESLTGSYEQYF	TGTGCCATCAGTGAGTCCCTCACAGGCTCCTACGAGCAGTACTTC
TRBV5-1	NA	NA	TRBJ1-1	CASSPAGMNTEAFF	TGTGCCAGCAGCCCTGCTGGTATGAACACTGAAGCTTTCTTT
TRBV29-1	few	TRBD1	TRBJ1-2	CSVAGQGFYGYTF	TGCAGCGTTGCAGGACAGGGGTTTTATGGCTACACCTTC
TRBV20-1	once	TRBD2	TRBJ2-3	CSAAATSGPTDTQYF	TGCAGTGCTGCTGCTACTAGCGGACCCACAGATACGCAGTATTTT
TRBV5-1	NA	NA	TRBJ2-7	CASSLGSDDAYEQYF	TGCGCCAGCAGCTTGGGTTCCGACGACGCCTACGAGCAGTACTTC
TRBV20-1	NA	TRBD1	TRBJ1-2	CSAIDRANYGYTF	TGCAGTGCTATCGACAGGGCTAACTATGGCTACACCTTC
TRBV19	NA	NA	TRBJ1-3	CASIPVGVGNTIYF	TGTGCCAGTATCCCCGTCGGGGTCGGAAACACCATATATTTT
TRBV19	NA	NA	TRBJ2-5	CASSIQQGSETQYF	TGTGCCAGTAGTATACAGCAGGGCTCGGAGACCCAGTACTTC
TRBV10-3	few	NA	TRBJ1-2	CAIRGPRVSDGYTF	TGTGCCATCAGGGGACCCAGGGTTTCAGATGGCTACACCTTC
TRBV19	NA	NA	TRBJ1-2	CASSPRDYGYTF	TGTGCCAGTAGTCCCCGAGACTATGGCTACACCTTC
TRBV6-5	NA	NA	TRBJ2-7	CASSYPGGNEQYF	TGTGCCAGCAGTTACCCTGGGGGCAACGAGCAGTACTTC
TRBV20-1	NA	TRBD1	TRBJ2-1	CSDSTGGYNEQFF	TGCAGTGACTCGACAGGGGGCTACAATGAGCAGTTCTTC
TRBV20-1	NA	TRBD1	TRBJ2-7	CSASTQGARVVDEQYF	TGCAGTGCTAGTACACAGGGGGCAAGGGTCGTGGACGAGCAGTACTTC
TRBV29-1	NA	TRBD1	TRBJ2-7	CSVEKAGTALYEQYF	TGCAGCGTTGAAAAGGCTGGGACAGCCCTTTACGAGCAGTACTTC
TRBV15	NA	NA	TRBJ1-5	CATSRDIGWDDNQPQHF	TGTGCCACCAGCAGAGATATCGGGTGGGATGACAATCAGCCCCAGCATTTT
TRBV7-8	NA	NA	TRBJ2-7	CASSLGSTSSYEQYF	TGTGCCAGCAGCTTAGGGTCGACTAGCTCCTACGAGCAGTACTTC
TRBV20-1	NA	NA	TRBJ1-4	CSARGRNEKLFF	TGCAGTGCCAGAGGACGGAATGAAAAACTGTTTTTT